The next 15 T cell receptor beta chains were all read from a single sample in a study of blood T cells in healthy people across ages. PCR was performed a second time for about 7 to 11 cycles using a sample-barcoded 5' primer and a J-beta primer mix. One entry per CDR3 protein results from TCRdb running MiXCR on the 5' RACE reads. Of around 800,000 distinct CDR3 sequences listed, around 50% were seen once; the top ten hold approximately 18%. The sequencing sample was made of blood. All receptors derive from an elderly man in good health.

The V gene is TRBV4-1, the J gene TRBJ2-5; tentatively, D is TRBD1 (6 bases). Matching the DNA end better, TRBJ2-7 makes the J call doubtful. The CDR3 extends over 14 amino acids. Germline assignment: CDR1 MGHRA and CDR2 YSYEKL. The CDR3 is CASSHTDSGYEQYF. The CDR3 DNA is TGCGCCAGCAGCCACACGGACAGCGGTTACGAGCAGTACTTC.

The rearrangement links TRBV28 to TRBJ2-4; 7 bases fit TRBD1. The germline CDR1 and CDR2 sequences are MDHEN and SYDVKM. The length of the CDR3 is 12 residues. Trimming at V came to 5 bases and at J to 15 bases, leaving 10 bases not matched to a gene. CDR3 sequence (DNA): TGTGCCAGCAGTAACCAACTAGGGGGCCTGTACTTC. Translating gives CASSNQLGGLYF.

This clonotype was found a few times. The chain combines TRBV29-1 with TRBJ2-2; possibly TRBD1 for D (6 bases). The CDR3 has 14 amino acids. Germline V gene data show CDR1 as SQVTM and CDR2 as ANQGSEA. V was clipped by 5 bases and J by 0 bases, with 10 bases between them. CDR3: CSVRGHANTGELFF. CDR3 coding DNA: TGCAGCGTTCGGGGACATGCGAACACCGGGGAGCTGTTTTTT.

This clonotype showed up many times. The CDR3 DNA is TGCGCCAGCAGCCCACAACAGTTAAGCTCCTACAATGAGCAGTTCTTC. Translating gives CASSPQQLSSYNEQFF. The genes are TRBV4-3 and TRBJ2-1; D is unclear. The length of the CDR3 is 16 residues. V shed 4 bases and J shed 0 bases, with 13 bases lying between them. Germline lookup yields CDR1 LGHNA and CDR2 YSLEER.

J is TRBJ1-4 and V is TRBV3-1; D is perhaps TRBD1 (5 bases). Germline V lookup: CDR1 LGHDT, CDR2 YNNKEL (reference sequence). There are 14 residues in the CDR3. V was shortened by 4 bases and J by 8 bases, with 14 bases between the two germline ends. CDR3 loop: CASSLRVGTEKLFF. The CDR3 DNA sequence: TGTGCCAGCAGCCTACGCGTGGGGACCGAAAAACTGTTTTTT.

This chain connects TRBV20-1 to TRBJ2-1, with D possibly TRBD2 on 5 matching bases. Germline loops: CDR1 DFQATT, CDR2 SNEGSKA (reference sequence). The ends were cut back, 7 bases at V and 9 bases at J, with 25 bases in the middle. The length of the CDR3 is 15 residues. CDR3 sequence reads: CSGTPRLAPSGEQFF. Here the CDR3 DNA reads TGCAGTGGCACGCCTAGGTTGGCTCCGAGCGGTGAGCAGTTCTTC.

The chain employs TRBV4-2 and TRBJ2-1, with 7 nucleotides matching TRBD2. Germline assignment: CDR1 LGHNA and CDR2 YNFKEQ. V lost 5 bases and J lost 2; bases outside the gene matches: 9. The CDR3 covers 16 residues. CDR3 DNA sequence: TGTGCCAGCAGCTATTGGGCCGGGACTACCTACAATGAGCAGTTCTTC. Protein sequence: CASSYWAGTTYNEQFF.

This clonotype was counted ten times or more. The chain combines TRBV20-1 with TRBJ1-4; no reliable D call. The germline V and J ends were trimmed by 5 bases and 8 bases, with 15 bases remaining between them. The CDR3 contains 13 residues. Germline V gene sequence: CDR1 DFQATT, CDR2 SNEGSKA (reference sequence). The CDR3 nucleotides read TGCAGTGCTCGACCAGCGGGTCGGGAAAAACTGTTTTTT. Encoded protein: CSARPAGREKLFF.

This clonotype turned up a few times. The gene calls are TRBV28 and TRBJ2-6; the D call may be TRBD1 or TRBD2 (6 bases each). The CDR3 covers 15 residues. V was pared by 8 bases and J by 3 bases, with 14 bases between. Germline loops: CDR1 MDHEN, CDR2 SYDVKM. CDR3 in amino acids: CASGGGGSGANVLTF. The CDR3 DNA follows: TGTGCCAGCGGTGGAGGGGGAAGTGGGGCCAACGTCCTGACTTTC.

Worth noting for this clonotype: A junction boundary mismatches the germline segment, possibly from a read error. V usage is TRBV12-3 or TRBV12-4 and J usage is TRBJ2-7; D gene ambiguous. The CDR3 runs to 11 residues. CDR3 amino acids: CANSYQEAQYF. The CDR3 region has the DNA TGTGCCAACAGTTATCAAGAGGCCCAGTACTTC.

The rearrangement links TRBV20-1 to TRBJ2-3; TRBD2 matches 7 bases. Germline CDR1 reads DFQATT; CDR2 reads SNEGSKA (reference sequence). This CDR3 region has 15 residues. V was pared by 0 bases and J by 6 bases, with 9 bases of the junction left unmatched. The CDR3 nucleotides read TGCAGTGCTAGAGATCCGGGAGGTCGTGGGGATACGCAGTATTTT. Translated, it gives CSARDPGGRGDTQYF.

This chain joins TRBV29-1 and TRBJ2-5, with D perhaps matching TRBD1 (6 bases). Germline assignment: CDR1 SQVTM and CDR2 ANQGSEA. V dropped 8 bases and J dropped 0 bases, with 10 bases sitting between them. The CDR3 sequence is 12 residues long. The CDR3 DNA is TGCAGCTCGCGGACAGACCAAGAGACCCAGTACTTC. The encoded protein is CSSRTDQETQYF.

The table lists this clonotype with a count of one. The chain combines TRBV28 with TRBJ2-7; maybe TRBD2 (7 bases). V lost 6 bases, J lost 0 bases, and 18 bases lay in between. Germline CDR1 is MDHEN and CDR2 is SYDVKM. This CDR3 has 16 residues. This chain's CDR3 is CASSFGGAVSSYEQYF. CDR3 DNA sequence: TGTGCCAGCAGCTTTGGGGGGGCAGTGAGCTCCTACGAGCAGTACTTC. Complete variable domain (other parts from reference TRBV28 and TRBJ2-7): DVKVTQSSRYLVKRTGEKVFLECVQDMDHENMFWYRQDPGLGLRLIYFSYDVKMKEKGDIPEGYSVSREKKERFSLILESASTNQTSMYLCASSFGGAVSSYEQYFGPGTRLTVT.

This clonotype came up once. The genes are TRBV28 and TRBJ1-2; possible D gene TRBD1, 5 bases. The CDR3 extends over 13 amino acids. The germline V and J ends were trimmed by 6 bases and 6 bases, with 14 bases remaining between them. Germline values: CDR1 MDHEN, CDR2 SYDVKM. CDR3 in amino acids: CASSQKGFNGYTF. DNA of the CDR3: TGTGCCAGCAGCCAGAAGGGGTTCAATGGCTACACCTTC.

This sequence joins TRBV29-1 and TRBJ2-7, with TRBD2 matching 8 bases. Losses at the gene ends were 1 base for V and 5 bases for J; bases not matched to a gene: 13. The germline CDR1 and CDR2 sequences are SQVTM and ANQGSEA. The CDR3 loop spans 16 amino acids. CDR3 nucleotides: TGCAGCGTTGAAGCCCTCAACAGCGGGGGCGGCAACGAGCAGTACTTC. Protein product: CSVEALNSGGGNEQYF.